This T cell receptor beta chain was captured in a study of cytomegalovirus exposure and HLA in healthy donors. This CDR3 spans 13 amino acids. Germline V lookup: CDR1 ENHRY, CDR2 SYGVKD. After removal of 10 bases from V and 8 bases from J, the junction contained 9 bases not matched to a gene. PCR amplification relied on 60 Vbeta primers (plus 13 Jbeta primers). The assay was immunoSEQ multiplex PCR, and TCRdb's table has in-frame clones only and misses some. The sample comprises 60,000 to 75,000 clones, about 80% of which are singletons, and roughly 8% rests with the top ten. Sequencing input: PBMCs. This clonotype was obtained from a man younger than 35 in good health and CMV-seropositive. J is TRBJ2-1 and V is TRBV10-3; TRBD2 agrees at 9 bases. The CDR3 sequence is CATAAGGPDEQFF. The DNA for the CDR3 is TGTGCCACAGCGGCGGGGGGGCCCGATGAGCAGTTCTTC.